This T cell receptor (beta chain) comes out of a study of synovial regulatory T cells in juvenile arthritis (dated by TCRdb to the mid-2010s). Notes on the research overall: Of the sequenced patients, a few were therapy-naive, one was treated with methotrexate plus infliximab, 6 or 7 were treated with methotrexate, and one lacked treatment information. The study compared the TCRbeta CDR3 repertoires of blood iaTreg cells, other blood Treg cells and synovial fluid Treg cells taken from matched patient samples. Effector T cell subsets were also sequenced in the study cohort for comparisons, but only blood and synovial fluid Treg cells are covered by the Treg dataset alone. TCR repertoire comparisons included Treg and Teff subsets from 11 JIA patients with active disease. General findings and caveats noted by the study authors: More CDR3 sequences were shared by synovial Treg cells with iaTreg cells than with other blood Treg cells, and a closer relation was confirmed by Chao-Jaccard similarity. iaTreg TCR repertoires were found to be largely private across patients and to partially overlap with synovial Teff and blood CPL repertoires. Blood iaTreg cells showed lower TCR diversity than other blood Treg cells, consistent with antigen-driven expansion.

Counted from cysteine to phenylalanine, this CDR3 has 15 amino acids. No nucleotide data were recorded. The germline V gene gives CDR1 as SGHVS and CDR2 as FQNEAQ. TCR repertoires were obtained from some eleven juvenile idiopathic arthritis patients with active disease who had not reached inactive disease, of whom 3 were polyarticular and 8 were oligoarticular. A median age of around 11 years (range roughly 2.1-22.9) and a median disease duration of approximately 7 years (range 0.2-19.1) were recorded for the TCR-sequenced patients. The samples used for TCR repertoire analysis were collected at two centres in Italy. Peripheral blood mononuclear cells were separated on a Histopaque-1077 density gradient and then cryopreserved in about 90% FCS with roughly 10% DMSO. As regards this clone: No cognate antigen has been identified for it.

Receptor amplification or capture employed the immunoSEQ multiplex PCR assay. TCRbeta CDR3 sequencing was carried out by Adaptive Biotechnologies. The authors' pipeline ran thus. Repertoire similarity was assessed with the Chao-modified Jaccard index and with the median clonotype overlap from 200 random subsamples of equal sample size. The similarity analyses were run on either productive nucleotide sequences or amino acid sequences translated in silico. Hierarchical clustering with single linkage and t-SNE based on Chao-modified Jaccard distances were applied for the comparison of repertoires. Repertoire diversity was measured with the Renyi index after sample size normalisation across a range of alpha values. This is the immuneACCESS table as TCRdb keeps it, with only in-frame sequences that have V and J called. A part of the clones is gone; compared with another copy, unresolved V genes explain less than half, and the rest is unexplained. Clone size and V and J calls were adopted from that table, with D and trimming inferred from the DNA. The record for this sample contains more than 7,500 clones. Over 0.75% of the sample is in the top ten clones.

The sequence joins TRBV7-8 to TRBJ1-4. Material for sequencing was Treg cells from blood. Reading the label with the study, this specimen's cell subset or site is: remaining (HLA-DR-negative) circulating blood Treg cells. The sequence came from a donor aged 2-30 years with juvenile idiopathic arthritis. The CDR3 in this case is CASSLLGTTNEKLFF.